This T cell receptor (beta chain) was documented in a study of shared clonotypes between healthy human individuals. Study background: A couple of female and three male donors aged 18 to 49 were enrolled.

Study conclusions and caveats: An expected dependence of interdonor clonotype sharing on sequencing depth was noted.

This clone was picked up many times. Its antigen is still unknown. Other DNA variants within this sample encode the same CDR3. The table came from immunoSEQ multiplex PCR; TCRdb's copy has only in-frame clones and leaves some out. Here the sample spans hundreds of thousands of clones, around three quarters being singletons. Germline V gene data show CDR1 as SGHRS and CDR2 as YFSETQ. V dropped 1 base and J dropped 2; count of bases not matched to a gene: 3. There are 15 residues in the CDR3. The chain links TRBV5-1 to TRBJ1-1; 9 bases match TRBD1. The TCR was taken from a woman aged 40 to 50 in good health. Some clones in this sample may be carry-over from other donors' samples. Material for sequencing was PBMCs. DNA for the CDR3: TGCGCCAGCAGCTTGTTTACAGGGGGCAACACTGAAGCTTTCTTT. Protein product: CASSLFTGGNTEAFF.